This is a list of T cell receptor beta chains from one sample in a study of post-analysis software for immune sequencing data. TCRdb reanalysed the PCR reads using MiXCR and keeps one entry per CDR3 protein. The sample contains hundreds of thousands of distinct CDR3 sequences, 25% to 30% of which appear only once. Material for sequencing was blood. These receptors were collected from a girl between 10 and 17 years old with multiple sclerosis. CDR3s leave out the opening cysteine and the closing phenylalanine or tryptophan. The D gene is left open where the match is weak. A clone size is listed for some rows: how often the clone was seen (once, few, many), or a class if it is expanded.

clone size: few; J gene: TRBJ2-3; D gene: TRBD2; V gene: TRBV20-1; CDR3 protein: SADLRLASTDTQY
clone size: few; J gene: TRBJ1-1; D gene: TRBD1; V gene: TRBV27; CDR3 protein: ASSFSGQKAF
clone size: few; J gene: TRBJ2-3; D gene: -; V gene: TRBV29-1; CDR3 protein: EAAGGDTQY
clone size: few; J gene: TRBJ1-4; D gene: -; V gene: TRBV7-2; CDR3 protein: ASSLVGSQTTTNEKLF
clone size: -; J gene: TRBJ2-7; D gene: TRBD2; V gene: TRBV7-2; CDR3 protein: ASSWGGREMEQY
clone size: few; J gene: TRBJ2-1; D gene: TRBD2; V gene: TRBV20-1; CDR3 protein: SARLAGSYNEQF
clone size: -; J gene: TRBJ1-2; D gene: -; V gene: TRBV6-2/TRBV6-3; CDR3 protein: ASSYSPGIHGYT
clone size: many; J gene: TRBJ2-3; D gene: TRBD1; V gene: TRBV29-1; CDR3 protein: SVGQGPTDTQY
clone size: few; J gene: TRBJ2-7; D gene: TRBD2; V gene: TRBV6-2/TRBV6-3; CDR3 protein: ASSYYAAGGPRYEQY
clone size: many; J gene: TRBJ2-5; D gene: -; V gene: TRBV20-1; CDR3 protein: SALPNGEQETQY
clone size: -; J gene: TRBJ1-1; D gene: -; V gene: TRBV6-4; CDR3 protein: ASSDSQGTTEAF
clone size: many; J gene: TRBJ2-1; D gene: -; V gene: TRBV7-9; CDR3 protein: ASSLAGTYNEQF
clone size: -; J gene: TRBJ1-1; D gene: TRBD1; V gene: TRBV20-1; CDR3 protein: SADGGFPYAGGEAF
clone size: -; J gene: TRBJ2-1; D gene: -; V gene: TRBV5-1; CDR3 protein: ASSLEGTPPTEQF
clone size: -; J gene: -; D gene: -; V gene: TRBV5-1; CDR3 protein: ASSLDGRRETQY